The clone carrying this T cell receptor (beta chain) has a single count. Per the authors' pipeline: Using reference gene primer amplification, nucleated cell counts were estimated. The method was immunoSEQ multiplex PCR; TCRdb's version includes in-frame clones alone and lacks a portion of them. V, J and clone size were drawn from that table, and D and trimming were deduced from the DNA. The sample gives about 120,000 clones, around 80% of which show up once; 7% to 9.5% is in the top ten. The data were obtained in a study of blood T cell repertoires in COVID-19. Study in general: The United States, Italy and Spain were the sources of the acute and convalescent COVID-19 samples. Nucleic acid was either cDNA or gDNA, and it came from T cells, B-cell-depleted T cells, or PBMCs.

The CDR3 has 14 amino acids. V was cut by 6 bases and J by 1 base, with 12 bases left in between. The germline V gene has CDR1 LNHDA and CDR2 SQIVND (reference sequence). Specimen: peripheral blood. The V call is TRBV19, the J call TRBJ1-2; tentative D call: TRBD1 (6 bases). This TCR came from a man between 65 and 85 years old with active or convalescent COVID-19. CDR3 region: CASSRTVYNYGYTF. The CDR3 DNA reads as TGTGCCAGTAGCAGGACAGTGTATAACTATGGCTACACCTTC.